The rows below give T cell receptor beta chains drawn from one sample of a study of CD8+CD57+ T cells in acquired aplastic anemia. TCRdb re-called the reads with MiXCR, one entry per CDR3 protein. The sample holds hundreds of thousands of distinct CDR3 sequences, more than 25% seen once. The material sequenced was sorted CD4+, CD8+, or CD8+CD57+ T cells (not recorded which) from PBMCs. These receptors all stem from a human donor with aplastic anemia. Both conserved end residues are part of each CDR3. The D gene is left open where the match is weak. Part of the rows lack a size; the others show once, few, many or a class for expanded clones.

v_gene: TRBV4-2
abundance: .
j_gene: TRBJ1-6
d_gene: TRBD1
CDR3aa: CASRDRSSPLHF
CDR3nt: TGTGCCAGCAGGGACAGGAGTTCACCCCTCCACTTT

v_gene: TRBV25-1
abundance: .
j_gene: TRBJ1-2
d_gene: TRBD1
CDR3aa: CASSVPGTGDSGYTF
CDR3nt: TGTGCCAGCAGCGTCCCCGGGACAGGGGATTCCGGCTACACCTTC

v_gene: TRBV2
abundance: many
j_gene: TRBJ2-7
d_gene: .
CDR3aa: CASSENFVTSYEQYF
CDR3nt: TGTGCCAGCAGTGAAAATTTCGTCACCTCCTACGAGCAGTACTTC

v_gene: TRBV11-1
abundance: .
j_gene: TRBJ2-3
d_gene: .
CDR3aa: CASSRGGGLTDSVTDTQYF
CDR3nt: TGTGCCAGCAGCAGAGGTGGCGGCCTCACAGACTCCGTCACAGATACGCAGTATTTT

v_gene: TRBV7-4
abundance: .
j_gene: TRBJ1-2
d_gene: .
CDR3aa: CASSQSHYGYTF
CDR3nt: TGTGCCAGCAGCCAATCCCACTATGGCTACACCTTC

v_gene: TRBV2
abundance: .
j_gene: TRBJ1-3
d_gene: .
CDR3aa: CASSLQASGNTIYF
CDR3nt: TGTGCCAGCAGTTTACAGGCCTCTGGAAACACCATATATTTT

v_gene: TRBV19
abundance: .
j_gene: TRBJ1-4
d_gene: TRBD1
CDR3aa: CASSPPGQGTNEKLFF
CDR3nt: TGTGCCAGTAGTCCACCCGGACAGGGCACTAATGAAAAACTGTTTTTT

v_gene: TRBV6-5
abundance: few
j_gene: TRBJ2-7
d_gene: .
CDR3aa: CASSYGPSYEQYF
CDR3nt: TGTGCCAGCAGTTACGGTCCTTCCTACGAGCAGTACTTC

v_gene: TRBV10-3
abundance: .
j_gene: TRBJ1-3
d_gene: TRBD1
CDR3aa: CAISGTGVGNTIYF
CDR3nt: TGTGCCATCAGTGGCACAGGGGTTGGAAACACCATATATTTT

v_gene: TRBV24-1
abundance: .
j_gene: TRBJ2-7
d_gene: TRBD1
CDR3aa: CATSDSGQGTHEQYF
CDR3nt: TGTGCCACCAGTGATTCGGGACAGGGGACACACGAGCAGTACTTC

v_gene: TRBV10-2
abundance: few
j_gene: TRBJ1-6
d_gene: TRBD1
CDR3aa: CASSLDRDNSPLHF
CDR3nt: TGTGCCAGCAGCCTGGACAGGGATAATTCACCCCTCCACTTT

v_gene: TRBV2
abundance: .
j_gene: TRBJ1-5
d_gene: .
CDR3aa: CASSNSAGDDQPQHF
CDR3nt: TGTGCCAGCAGTAATTCGGCAGGGGACGATCAGCCCCAGCATTTT

v_gene: TRBV3-1
abundance: few
j_gene: TRBJ2-7
d_gene: .
CDR3aa: CASSQGGVGEQYF
CDR3nt: TGTGCCAGCAGCCAAGGAGGGGTCGGGGAGCAGTACTTC

v_gene: TRBV30
abundance: .
j_gene: TRBJ1-2
d_gene: .
CDR3aa: CAWKVPNYGYTF
CDR3nt: TGTGCCTGGAAAGTTCCGAACTATGGCTACACCTTC

v_gene: TRBV7-3
abundance: .
j_gene: TRBJ2-3
d_gene: TRBD2
CDR3aa: CASSLTALRTSPSDTQYF
CDR3nt: TGTGCCAGCAGCTTAACGGCCCTTAGGACTAGTCCCTCAGATACGCAGTATTTT

v_gene: TRBV10-1
abundance: .
j_gene: TRBJ1-5
d_gene: TRBD1
CDR3aa: CASSEWTGESNQPQHF
CDR3nt: TGCGCCAGCAGTGAATGGACAGGGGAGAGCAATCAGCCCCAGCATTTT

v_gene: TRBV4-2
abundance: few
j_gene: TRBJ1-1
d_gene: .
CDR3aa: CASSQLTGGNTEAFF
CDR3nt: TGTGCCAGCAGCCAACTGACGGGGGGGAACACTGAAGCTTTCTTT